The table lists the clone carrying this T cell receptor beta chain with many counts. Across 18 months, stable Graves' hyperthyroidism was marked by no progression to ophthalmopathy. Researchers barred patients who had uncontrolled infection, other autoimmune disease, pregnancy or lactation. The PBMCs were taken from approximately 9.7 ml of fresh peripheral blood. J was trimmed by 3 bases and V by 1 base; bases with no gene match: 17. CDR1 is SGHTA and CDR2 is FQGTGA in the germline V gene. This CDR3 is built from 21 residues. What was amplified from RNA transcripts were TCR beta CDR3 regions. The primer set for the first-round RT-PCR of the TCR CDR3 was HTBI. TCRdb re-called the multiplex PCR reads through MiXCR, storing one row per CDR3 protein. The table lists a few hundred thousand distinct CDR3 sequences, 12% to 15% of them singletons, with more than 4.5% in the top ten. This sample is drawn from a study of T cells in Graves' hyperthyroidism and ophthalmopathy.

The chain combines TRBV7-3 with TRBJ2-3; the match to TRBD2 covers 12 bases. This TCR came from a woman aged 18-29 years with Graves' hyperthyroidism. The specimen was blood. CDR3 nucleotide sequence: TGTGCCAGCAGCTTAAACCCCATTTCTAGCGGGAGGGCCGTTGGGACAGATACGCAGTATTTT. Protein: CASSLNPISSGRAVGTDTQYF.